Detailed here is one T cell receptor beta chain. The data are from a study of blood T cell repertoires in COVID-19. Study context: Acute and convalescent COVID-19 samples came from the United States, Italy and Spain.

TCRdb's table, derived via immunoSEQ multiplex PCR, lists solely in-frame clones and lacks some. The sample shows about 210,000 clones, almost 85% of them seen only once. Patients from Seattle were sampled longitudinally, starting during active infection. Per the germline V gene, CDR1 is SGHVS and CDR2 is FQNEAQ. The length of the CDR3 is 14 residues. The V gene lost 6 bases and the J gene lost 8 bases, with 16 bases spanning the gap. Source material: peripheral blood. J is TRBJ1-4 and V is TRBV7-8; a weak D match, TRBD1 (5 bases). The sequence derives from a man aged 50 to 60 with COVID-19, enrolled during active disease. The CDR3 is CASRNVGAREKLFF. The CDR3 DNA is TGTGCCAGCAGAAACGTAGGGGCAAGAGAAAAACTGTTTTTT.